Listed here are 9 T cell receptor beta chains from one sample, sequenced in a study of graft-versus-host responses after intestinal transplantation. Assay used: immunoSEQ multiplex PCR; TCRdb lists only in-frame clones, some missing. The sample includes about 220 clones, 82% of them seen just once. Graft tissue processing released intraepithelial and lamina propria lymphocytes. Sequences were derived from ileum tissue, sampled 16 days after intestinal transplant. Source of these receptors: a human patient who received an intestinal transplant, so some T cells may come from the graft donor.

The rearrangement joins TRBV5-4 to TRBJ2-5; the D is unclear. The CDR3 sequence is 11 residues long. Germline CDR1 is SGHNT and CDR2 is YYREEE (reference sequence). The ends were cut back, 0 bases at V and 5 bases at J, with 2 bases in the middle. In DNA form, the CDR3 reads TGTGCCAGCAGCTTGGATGAGACCCAGTACTTC. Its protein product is CASSLDETQYF.

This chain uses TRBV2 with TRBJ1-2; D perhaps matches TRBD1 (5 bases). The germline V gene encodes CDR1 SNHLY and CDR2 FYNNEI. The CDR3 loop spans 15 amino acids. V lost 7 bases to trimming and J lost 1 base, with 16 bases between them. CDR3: CASIGQGGDNYGYTF. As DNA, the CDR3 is TGTGCCAGCATTGGGCAGGGAGGGGATAACTATGGCTACACCTTC.

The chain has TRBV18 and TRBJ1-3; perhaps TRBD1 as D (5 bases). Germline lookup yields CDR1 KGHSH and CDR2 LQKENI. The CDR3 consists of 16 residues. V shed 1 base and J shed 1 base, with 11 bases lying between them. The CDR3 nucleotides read TGTGCCAGCTCACCACTGGACACAGGTTCTGGAAACACCATATATTTT. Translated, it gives CASSPLDTGSGNTIYF.

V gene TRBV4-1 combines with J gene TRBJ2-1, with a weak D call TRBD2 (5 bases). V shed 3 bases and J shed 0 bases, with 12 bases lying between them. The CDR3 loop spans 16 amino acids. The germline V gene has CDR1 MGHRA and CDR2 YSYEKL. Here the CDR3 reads CASSQSLATSYNEQFF. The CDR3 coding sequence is TGCGCCAGCAGCCAGTCCCTAGCTACCTCCTACAATGAGCAGTTCTTC.

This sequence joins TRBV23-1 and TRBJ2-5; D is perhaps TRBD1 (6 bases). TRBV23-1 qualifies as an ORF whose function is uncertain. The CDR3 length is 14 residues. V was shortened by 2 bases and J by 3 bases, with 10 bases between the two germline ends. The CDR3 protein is CASSQNPGEETQYF. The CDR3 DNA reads TGCGCCAGCAGTCAAAACCCAGGGGAAGAGACCCAGTACTTC.

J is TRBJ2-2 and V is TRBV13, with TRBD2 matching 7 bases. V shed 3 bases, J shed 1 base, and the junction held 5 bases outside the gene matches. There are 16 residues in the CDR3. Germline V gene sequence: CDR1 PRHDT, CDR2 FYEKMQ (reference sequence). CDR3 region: CASSFLGGGNTGELFF. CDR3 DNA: TGTGCCAGCAGCTTTTTAGGCGGGGGGAACACCGGGGAGCTGTTTTTT.

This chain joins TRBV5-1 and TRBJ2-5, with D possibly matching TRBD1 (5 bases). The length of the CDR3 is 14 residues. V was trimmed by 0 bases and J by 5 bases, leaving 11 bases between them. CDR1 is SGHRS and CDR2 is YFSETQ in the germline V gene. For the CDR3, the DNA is TGCGCCAGCAGCTTGGGGGGCATAGTTGAGACCCAGTACTTC. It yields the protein CASSLGGIVETQYF.

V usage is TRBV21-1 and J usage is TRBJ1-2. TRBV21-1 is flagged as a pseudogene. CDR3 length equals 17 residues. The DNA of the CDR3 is TGTGCCAGCAGCCGAATGGTAGCTACAGAAAGGACCTATGGCTACACCTTC. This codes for CASSRMVATERTYGYTF.

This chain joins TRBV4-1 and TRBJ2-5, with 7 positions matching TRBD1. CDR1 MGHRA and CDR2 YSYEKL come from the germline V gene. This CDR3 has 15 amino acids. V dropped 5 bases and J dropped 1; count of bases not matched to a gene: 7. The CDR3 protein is CASSGRGGPQETQYF. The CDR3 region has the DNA TGCGCCAGCAGCGGCCGAGGGGGCCCCCAAGAGACCCAGTACTTC.